The present T cell receptor beta chain was sequenced within a study of metastatic and nonmetastatic thyroid tumors. Across the whole study: It was across blood and tumor or nodule tissue from malignant and benign thyroid patients that repertoires were compared.

As regards this clone: What it binds is unknown.

Original processing methods: Construction of a distant-metastasis classifier for papillary thyroid cancer relied on CDR3 differences across clinicopathological groups. TCRdb called clones again from the PCR reads with MiXCR. The V and J calls and clone size come from TCRdb's table, not from the authors' own analysis. The data hold tens of thousands of clones, with about 4.1% observed a single time. Study-wide findings and caveats: In blood and tumor, TCR beta diversity was reportedly significantly higher in malignant thyroid tumors than in benign nodules.

Thyroid surgery was preceded by no treatment in any patient. Germline CDR1 and CDR2: MNHEY and SVGAGI. The CDR3 consists of 14 residues. The V segment lost 0 bases and the J segment 4 bases; nucleotides outside the gene matches: 2. Input material: blood. The V and J genes are TRBV6-5 and TRBJ1-2; 7 bases are shared with TRBD1. The TCR comes from a female donor with papillary thyroid cancer or a benign thyroid nodule (not recorded which). Some clones in this sample may be carry-over from other donors' samples. CDR3 bases: TGTGCCAGCAGTTACTCTGGACAGGTCTATGGCTACACCTTC. Translating it yields CASSYSGQVYGYTF.